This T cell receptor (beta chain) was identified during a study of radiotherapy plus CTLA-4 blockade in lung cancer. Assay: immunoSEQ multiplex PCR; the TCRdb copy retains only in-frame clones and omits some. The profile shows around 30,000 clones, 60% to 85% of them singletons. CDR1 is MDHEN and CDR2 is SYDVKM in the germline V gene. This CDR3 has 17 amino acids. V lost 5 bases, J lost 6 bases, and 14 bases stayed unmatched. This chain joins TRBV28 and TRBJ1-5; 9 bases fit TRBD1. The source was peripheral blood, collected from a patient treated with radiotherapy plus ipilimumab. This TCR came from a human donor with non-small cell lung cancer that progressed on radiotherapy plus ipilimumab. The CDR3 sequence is CASSTPGTGRTTQPQHF. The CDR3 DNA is TGTGCCAGCAGTACCCCCGGGACAGGGAGAACTACTCAGCCCCAGCATTTT.